This TCR beta chain originates from a study of shared clonotypes between healthy human individuals. In the case of this clone: As yet, its antigen is unknown.

Into CD45RA+ naive and CD45RA-negative memory subsets, the CD4+ cells were split. Libraries were prepared by immunoSEQ multiplex PCR; TCRdb keeps only in-frame clonotypes and omits some of them. Of nearly 1 million clones in the sample, over 75% are singletons; the top ten hold about 1.5%. Broader study findings: It was the non-shared clonotypes that had lower generation probabilities than clonotypes shared by all four donors. Memory subsets generally showed smaller estimated richness than naive subsets did.

Germline V gene lookup returns CDR1 SGHAT and CDR2 FQNNGV. V dropped 4 bases and J dropped 5 bases, with 15 bases sitting between them. CDR3 length: 14 residues. The chain combines TRBV11-2 with TRBJ2-7, with D perhaps matching TRBD1 (5 bases). This TCR came from a man younger than 35 in good health. Sequencing input: memory CD4+ T cells sorted from blood. The subset here: CD45RA-negative fraction. The CDR3 loop is CASSSRQLGDEQYF. CDR3 DNA sequence: TGTGCCAGCAGCTCACGACAGCTTGGCGACGAGCAGTACTTC.